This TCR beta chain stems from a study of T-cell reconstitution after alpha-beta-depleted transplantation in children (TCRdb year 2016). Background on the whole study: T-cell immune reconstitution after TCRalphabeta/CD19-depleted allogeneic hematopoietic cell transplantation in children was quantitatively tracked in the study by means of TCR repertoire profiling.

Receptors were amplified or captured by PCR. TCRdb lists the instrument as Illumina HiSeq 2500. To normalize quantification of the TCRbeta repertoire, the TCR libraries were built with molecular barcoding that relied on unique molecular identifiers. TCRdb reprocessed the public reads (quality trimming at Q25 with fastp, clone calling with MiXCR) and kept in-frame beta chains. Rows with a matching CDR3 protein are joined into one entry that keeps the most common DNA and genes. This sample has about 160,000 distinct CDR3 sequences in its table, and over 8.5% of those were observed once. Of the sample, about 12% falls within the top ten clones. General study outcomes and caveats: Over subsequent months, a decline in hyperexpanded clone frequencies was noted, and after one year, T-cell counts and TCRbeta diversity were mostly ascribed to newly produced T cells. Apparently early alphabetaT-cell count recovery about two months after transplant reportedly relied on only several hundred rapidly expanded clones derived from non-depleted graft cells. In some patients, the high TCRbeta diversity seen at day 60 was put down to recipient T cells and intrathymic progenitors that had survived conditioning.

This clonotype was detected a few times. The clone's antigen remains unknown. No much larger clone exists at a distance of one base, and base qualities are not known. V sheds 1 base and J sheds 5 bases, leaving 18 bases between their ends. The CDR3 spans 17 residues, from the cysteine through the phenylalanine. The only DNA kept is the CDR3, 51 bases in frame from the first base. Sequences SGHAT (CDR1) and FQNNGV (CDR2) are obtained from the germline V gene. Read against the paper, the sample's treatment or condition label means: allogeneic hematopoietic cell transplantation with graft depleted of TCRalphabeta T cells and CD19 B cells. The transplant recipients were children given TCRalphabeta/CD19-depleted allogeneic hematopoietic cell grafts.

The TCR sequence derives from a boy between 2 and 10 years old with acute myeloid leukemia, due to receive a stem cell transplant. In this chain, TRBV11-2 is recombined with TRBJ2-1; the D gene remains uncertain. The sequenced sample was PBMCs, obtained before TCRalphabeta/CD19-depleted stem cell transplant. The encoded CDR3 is CASSLAPRHRNDNEQFF. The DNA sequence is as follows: TGTGCCAGCAGCTTAGCTCCTCGACATAGAAACGACAATGAGCAGTTCTTC.